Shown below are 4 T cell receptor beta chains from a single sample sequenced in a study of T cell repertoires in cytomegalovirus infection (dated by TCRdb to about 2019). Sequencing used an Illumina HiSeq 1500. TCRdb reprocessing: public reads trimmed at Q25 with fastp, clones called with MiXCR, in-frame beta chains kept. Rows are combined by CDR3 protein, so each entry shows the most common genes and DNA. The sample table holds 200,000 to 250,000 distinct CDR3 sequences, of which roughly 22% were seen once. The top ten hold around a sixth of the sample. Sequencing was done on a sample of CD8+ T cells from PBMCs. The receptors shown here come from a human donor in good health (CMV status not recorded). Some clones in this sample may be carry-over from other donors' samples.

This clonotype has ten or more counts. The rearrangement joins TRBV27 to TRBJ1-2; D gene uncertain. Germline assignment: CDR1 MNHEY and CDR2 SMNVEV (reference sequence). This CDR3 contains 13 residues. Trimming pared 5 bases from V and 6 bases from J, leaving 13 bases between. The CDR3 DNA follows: TGTGCCAGCAGTAGAGGATTTTCGGATGGCTACACCTTC. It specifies CASSRGFSDGYTF.

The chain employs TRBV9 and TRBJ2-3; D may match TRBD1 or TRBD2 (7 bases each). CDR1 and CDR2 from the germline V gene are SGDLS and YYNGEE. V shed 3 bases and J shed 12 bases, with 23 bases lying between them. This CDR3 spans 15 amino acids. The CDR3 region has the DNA TGTGCCAGCAGCGCAGGGGGGGGAGTAACAGATATTCAGTATTTT. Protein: CASSAGGGVTDIQYF.

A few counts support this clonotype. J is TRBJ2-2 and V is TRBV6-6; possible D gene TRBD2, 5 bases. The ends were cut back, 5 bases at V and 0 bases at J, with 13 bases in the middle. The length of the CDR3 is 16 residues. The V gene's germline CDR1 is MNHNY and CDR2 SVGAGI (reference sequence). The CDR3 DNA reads TGTGCCAGCAGTGCCCGGCCGGGAACGAACACCGGGGAGCTGTTTTTT. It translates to CASSARPGTNTGELFF.

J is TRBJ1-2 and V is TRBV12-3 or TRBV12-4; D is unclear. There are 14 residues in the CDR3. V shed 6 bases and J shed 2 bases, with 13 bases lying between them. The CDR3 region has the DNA TGTGCCAGCAGCCTTGGAGGAGGGAACTATGGCTACACCTTC. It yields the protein CASSLGGGNYGYTF.